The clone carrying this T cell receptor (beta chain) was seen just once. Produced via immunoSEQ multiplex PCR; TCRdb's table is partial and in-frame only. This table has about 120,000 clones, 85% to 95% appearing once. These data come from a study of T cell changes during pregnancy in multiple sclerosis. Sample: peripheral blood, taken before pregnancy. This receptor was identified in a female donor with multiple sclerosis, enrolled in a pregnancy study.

CDR3 sequence (DNA): TGTGCCAGCAGTAGAGAAGCGGGGAGCTCCTATAATTCACCCCTCCACTTT. It translates to CASSREAGSSYNSPLHF. The rearrangement joins TRBV9 to TRBJ1-6, with D hard to call. Germline V lookup: CDR1 SGDLS, CDR2 YYNGEE. Trimming shortened V by 5 bases and J by 0 bases, and 15 bases separated the two germline ends. The CDR3 has 17 amino acids.